This TCR beta chain was recorded in a study of cytomegalovirus exposure and HLA in healthy donors. Study results and caveats: Most of the TCR beta V segments (in an earlier analysis) were productive either about 87% or about 30% of the time. A link between a missense DCLRE1C variant and TCR beta V- and J-gene trimming emerged from a later analysis. Association with HLA alleles at 0.05 false discovery rate was found for 15,000 to 20,000 TCR beta sequences in a later analysis. The classifier reportedly diagnosed cytomegalovirus status with high sensitivity and specificity.

Germline values: CDR1 SNHLY, CDR2 FYNNEI. The J segment lost 0 bases and the V segment lost 10 bases, leaving 4 bases of the junction unmatched. The CDR3 length is 13 residues. The PCR had 60 Vbeta and 13 Jbeta primers. The protocol was immunoSEQ multiplex PCR, while the TCRdb copy is restricted to in-frame clones and leaves out a portion. The data hold some 150,000 clones, with about 85% observed a single time. This clone was detected a few times. The antigen is unknown. The sequenced material came from PBMCs. This receptor was obtained from a boy younger than 10 in good health and CMV-seronegative. The chain employs TRBV2 and TRBJ1-1; 8 nucleotides align to TRBD1. In DNA form, the CDR3 reads TGTGCCATACAGGGGGACATGAACACTGAAGCTTTCTTT. This sequence encodes CAIQGDMNTEAFF.